The following is a TCR beta chain sequence with its context. Its target is unknown. This sample is part of a study of Ad26.COV2.S vaccination and SARS-CoV-2 variants. Regarding the study as a whole: It was vaccine recipients, not placebo recipients, who had the higher spike-specific TCR breadth.

This CDR3 has 14 residues. Losses at the gene ends were 5 bases for V and 4 bases for J; bases not matched to a gene: 3. Germline V lookup: CDR1 MNHEY, CDR2 SVGAGI. Clones were sequenced by immunoSEQ multiplex PCR, and TCRdb holds only the in-frame ones, with some missing. This table holds about 350,000 clones, about 91% found once. The chain employs TRBV6-5 and TRBJ2-1, with 9 bases matching TRBD2. This TCR was sampled from a human donor who had recovered from COVID-19. The sample consisted of peripheral blood, taken after recovery from COVID-19. The CDR3 DNA is TGTGCCAGCAGTCGGACTAGCGTTTACAATGAGCAGTTCTTC. Translating gives CASSRTSVYNEQFF.